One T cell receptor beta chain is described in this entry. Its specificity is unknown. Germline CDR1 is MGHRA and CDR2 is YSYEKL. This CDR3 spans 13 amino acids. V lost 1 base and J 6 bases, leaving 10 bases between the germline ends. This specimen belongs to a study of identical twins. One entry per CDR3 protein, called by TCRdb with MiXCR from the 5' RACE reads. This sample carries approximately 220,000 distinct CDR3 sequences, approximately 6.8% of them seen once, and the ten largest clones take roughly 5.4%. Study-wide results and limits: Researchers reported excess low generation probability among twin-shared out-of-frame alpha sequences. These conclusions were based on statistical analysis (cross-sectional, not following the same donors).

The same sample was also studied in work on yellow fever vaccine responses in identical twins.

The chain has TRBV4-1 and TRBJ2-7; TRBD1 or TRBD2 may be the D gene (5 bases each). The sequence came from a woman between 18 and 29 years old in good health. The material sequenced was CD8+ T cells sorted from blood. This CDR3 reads CASSQVTGREQYF. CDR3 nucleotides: TGCGCCAGCAGCCAAGTAACGGGACGCGAGCAGTACTTC.